This T cell receptor beta chain is drawn from a study of cytomegalovirus exposure and HLA in healthy donors. The PCR used 60 Vbeta and 13 Jbeta primers. TCRdb's copy holds only in-frame clones and misses some; the assay was immunoSEQ multiplex PCR. Altogether 110,000 to 150,000 clones are present, 80% to 90% being singletons, with the ten largest covering roughly 4%. CDR1 and CDR2 (germline): MNHNY, SVGAGI (reference sequence). V shed 6 bases and J shed 0 bases, with 12 bases lying between them. CDR3 size: 16 residues. A few counts support this clone. The clonotype was recovered from a woman in her 40s in good health and CMV-seropositive. Input material: PBMCs. The chain combines TRBV6-6 with TRBJ2-6; TRBD1 might be the D (5 bases). The CDR3 DNA reads as TGTGCCAGCAGCTTCACAGGTATCTCTGGGGCCAACGTCCTGACTTTC. Its protein product is CASSFTGISGANVLTF.